A single sample is the source of the 20 T cell receptor beta chains below, sequenced in a study of blood T cell repertoires in COVID-19. The table came from immunoSEQ multiplex PCR; TCRdb's copy has only in-frame clones and leaves some out. The sample contains about 55,000 clones, roughly 89% of which appear only once. The sequencing input was peripheral blood. The receptors derive from a man aged 35-49 years with COVID-19, enrolled during active disease.

The chain couples TRBV4-2 to TRBJ2-7, with D hard to call. CDR3 size: 12 residues. The germline V gene encodes CDR1 LGHNA and CDR2 YNFKEQ. Trimming took 0 bases from V and 9 from J, leaving 9 bases between them. CDR3 protein: CASSQDSQAQYF. The CDR3 DNA reads TGTGCCAGCAGCCAAGATTCTCAAGCGCAGTACTTC.

The chain combines TRBV28 with TRBJ1-5; the D gene is possibly TRBD1 (5 bases). V lost 8 bases and J lost 3, with 14 bases in between. The CDR3 length is 14 residues. Germline assignment: CDR1 MDHEN and CDR2 SYDVKM. This chain's CDR3 is CASRTPGFNQPQHF. The CDR3 DNA sequence: TGTGCCAGCCGTACCCCAGGGTTCAATCAGCCCCAGCATTTT.

This chain links TRBV5-4 with TRBJ1-2, with D hard to call. Germline-derived CDR1 and CDR2 are SGHNT and YYREEE (reference sequence). This CDR3 region has 14 residues. With 10 bases removed from V and 3 bases from J, the gap between germline ends came to 19 bases. The CDR3 loop reads CAEQARLPHYGYTF. The CDR3 bases are TGTGCCGAACAAGCAAGACTCCCCCACTATGGCTACACCTTC.

The gene calls are TRBV13 and TRBJ1-1; D is possibly TRBD1 (5 bases). CDR3 length equals 12 residues. Trimming cost V 5 bases and J 8 bases, with 12 bases left between them. CDR1 PRHDT and CDR2 FYEKMQ come from the germline V gene (reference sequence). The CDR3 region is CASSIRGAEAFF. The CDR3 DNA is TGTGCCAGCAGCATAAGGGGTGCGGAAGCTTTCTTT.

The chain carries TRBV5-6 and TRBJ2-1; TRBD2 might be the D (6 bases). The ends were cut back, 4 bases at V and 0 bases at J, with 14 bases in the middle. Germline loops: CDR1 SGHDT, CDR2 YYEEEE. This CDR3 spans 16 amino acids. CDR3 coding DNA: TGTGCCAGCAGCCCGCGGGGCGGTAGCTCCTACAATGAGCAGTTCTTC. This encodes CASSPRGGSSYNEQFF.

This chain uses TRBV5-4 with TRBJ2-1; 10 positions agree with TRBD2. Germline loops: CDR1 SGHNT, CDR2 YYREEE (reference sequence). This CDR3 is 16 amino acids long. Trimming removed 4 bases from V and 8 bases from J; junction bases left unmatched: 12. The DNA for the CDR3 is TGTGCCAGCAGCCGTGGGACTAGCGTAAATTACGATGAGCAGTTCTTC. Encoded protein: CASSRGTSVNYDEQFF. Supplemented by reference TRBV5-4 and TRBJ2-1, the full variable domain reads ETGVTQSPTHLIKTRGQQVTLRCSSQSGHNTVSWYQQALGQGPQFIFQYYREEENGRGNFPPRFSGLQFPNYSSELNVNALELDDSALYLCASSRGTSVNYDEQFFGPGTRLTVL.

The gene calls are TRBV5-1 and TRBJ1-6; 11 nucleotides match TRBD1. The CDR3 length is 18 residues. CDR1 and CDR2 from the germline V gene are SGHRS and YFSETQ. The J segment lost 5 bases and the V segment lost 4 bases, leaving 11 bases of the junction unmatched. This CDR3 is CASSPGTGGFFDNSPLHF. CDR3 nucleotide sequence: TGCGCCAGCAGCCCCGGGACAGGGGGTTTTTTTGATAATTCACCCCTCCACTTT.

The chain couples TRBV28 to TRBJ1-3, with D possibly being TRBD1 (5 bases). The CDR3 covers 15 residues. Trimming left V 6 bases short and J 4 bases short, with 16 bases between. Germline V gene sequence: CDR1 MDHEN, CDR2 SYDVKM. The CDR3 is CASSSPGGFGNTIYF. CDR3 coding DNA: TGTGCCAGCAGCTCCCCGGGGGGGTTCGGAAACACCATATATTTT.

V gene TRBV24-1 combines with J gene TRBJ2-3; D perhaps matches TRBD1 (5 bases). The CDR3 is 14 residues long. V was pared by 6 bases and J by 2 bases, with 11 bases between. The germline V gene encodes CDR1 KGHDR and CDR2 SFDVKD. CDR3 DNA: TGTGCCACCAGTAGGGGCCTCTCCACAGATACGCAGTATTTT. Its translation is CATSRGLSTDTQYF.

This sequence joins TRBV19 and TRBJ2-5, with TRBD2 as a possible D gene (5 bases). Trimming removed 6 bases at V and 1 base at J, with 12 bases between. Germline-derived CDR1 and CDR2 are LNHDA and SQIVND (reference sequence). This CDR3 is 14 amino acids long. CDR3 protein: CASRGDPSQETQYF. The CDR3 bases are TGTGCCAGTAGGGGAGACCCCAGCCAAGAGACCCAGTACTTC.

V is TRBV9 and J is TRBJ1-6; 8 nucleotides match TRBD1. CDR1 and CDR2 from the germline V gene are SGDLS and YYNGEE. The CDR3 spans 15 residues. V was pared by 0 bases and J by 9 bases, with 5 bases of the junction left unmatched. This CDR3 is CASSVDGTGRSPLHF. CDR3 in DNA: TGTGCCAGCAGCGTAGATGGGACAGGCCGTTCACCCCTCCACTTT. Based on the CDR3 plus reference TRBV9 and TRBJ1-6, the full variable domain is DSGVTQTPKHLITATGQRVTLRCSPRSGDLSVYWYQQSLDQGLQFLIQYYNGEERAKGNILERFSAQQFPDLHSELNLSSLELGDSALYFCASSVDGTGRSPLHFGNGTRLTVT.

The CDR3 loop is CASSFGGDTGELFF. The CDR3 nucleotides read TGTGCCAGCAGCTTCGGGGGGGACACCGGGGAGCTGTTTTTT. The V gene is TRBV5-4, the J gene TRBJ2-2; 8 bases fit TRBD2. This CDR3 has 14 amino acids. The germline V gene has CDR1 SGHNT and CDR2 YYREEE (reference sequence). Trimming at V came to 2 bases and at J to 3 bases, leaving 0 bases not matched to a gene.

The rearrangement links TRBV6-1 to TRBJ1-4, with D unresolved. The V end lost 0 bases, the J end lost 8 bases, and 10 bases lay between the germline ends. The CDR3 contains 14 residues. CDR1 MNHNS and CDR2 SASEGT come from the germline V gene. CDR3 nucleotide sequence: TGTGCCAGCAGTGAAGCCCCTCGCGGCGAAAAACTGTTTTTT. Translating it yields CASSEAPRGEKLFF.

The chain recombines TRBV11-2 with TRBJ2-1; 10 nucleotides line up with TRBD2. The J segment lost 7 bases and the V segment lost 3 bases, leaving 6 bases of the junction unmatched. This CDR3 spans 15 amino acids. Per the germline V gene, CDR1 is SGHAT and CDR2 is FQNNGV. CDR3: CASSLGTSAMNEQFF. The CDR3 DNA reads as TGTGCCAGCAGCTTGGGGACTAGCGCTATGAATGAGCAGTTCTTC.

The gene calls are TRBV9 and TRBJ2-7; 9 bases are a match to TRBD1. Germline CDR1 reads SGDLS; CDR2 reads YYNGEE. The CDR3 spans 15 residues. Unmatched junction bases numbered 12, after V lost 4 bases and J lost 7 bases. CDR3 amino acids: CASSLWDSGQGEQYF. The CDR3 DNA follows: TGTGCCAGCAGCCTATGGGATTCTGGACAGGGGGAGCAGTACTTC.

The rearrangement links TRBV12-5 to TRBJ1-6, with D unclear. Germline V gene sequence: CDR1 LGHNT, CDR2 FRNRAP. The V gene lost 7 bases and the J gene lost 3 bases, with 13 bases spanning the gap. This CDR3 region has 15 residues. The CDR3 reads CASASKEGYNSPLHF. In nucleotides, the CDR3 is TGTGCTAGTGCCTCTAAGGAGGGCTATAATTCACCCCTCCACTTT.

The chain links TRBV28 to TRBJ1-2; D is undetermined. This CDR3 has 13 amino acids. The germline V gene has CDR1 MDHEN and CDR2 SYDVKM. The ends were cut back, 4 bases at V and 6 bases at J, with 12 bases in the middle. CDR3 loop: CASSSTGVHGYTF. CDR3 DNA: TGTGCCAGCAGTTCAACGGGAGTTCATGGCTACACCTTC.

The chain joins TRBV27 to TRBJ2-6; no definite D call. The ends were cut back, 1 base at V and 1 base at J, with 5 bases in the middle. CDR3 length equals 15 residues. Germline V gives CDR1 MNHEY, CDR2 SMNVEV (reference sequence). The CDR3 nucleotides are TGTGCCAGCAGTTTATTCGGGTCTGGGGCCAACGTCCTGACTTTC. The encoded protein is CASSLFGSGANVLTF. Full variable domain (remainder filled in from reference TRBV27 and TRBJ2-6): EAQVTQNPRYLITVTGKKLTVTCSQNMNHEYMSWYRQDPGLGLRQIYYSMNVEVTDKGDVPEGYKVSRKEKRNFPLILESPSPNQTSLYFCASSLFGSGANVLTFGAGSRLTVL.

The chain is built from TRBV5-1 and TRBJ2-7, with TRBD1 matching over 8 bases. This CDR3 contains 14 residues. The trim removed 5 bases at V and 1 base at J, leaving 5 bases unmatched. CDR1 SGHRS and CDR2 YFSETQ come from the germline V gene. As DNA, the CDR3 is TGCGCCAGCAGACTCGGACAGGGTTCCTACGAGCAGTACTTC. It codes for CASRLGQGSYEQYF.

The V call is TRBV4-1, the J call TRBJ1-2, with D possibly matching TRBD1 (6 bases). The CDR3 spans 16 residues. The germline V gene encodes CDR1 MGHRA and CDR2 YSYEKL. Trimming stripped 1 base from V and 6 bases from J, with 18 bases between. The CDR3 DNA reads as TGCGCCAGCAGCCAAGTGGGGGCGGGGGCATCAAATGGCTACACCTTC. Protein: CASSQVGAGASNGYTF.